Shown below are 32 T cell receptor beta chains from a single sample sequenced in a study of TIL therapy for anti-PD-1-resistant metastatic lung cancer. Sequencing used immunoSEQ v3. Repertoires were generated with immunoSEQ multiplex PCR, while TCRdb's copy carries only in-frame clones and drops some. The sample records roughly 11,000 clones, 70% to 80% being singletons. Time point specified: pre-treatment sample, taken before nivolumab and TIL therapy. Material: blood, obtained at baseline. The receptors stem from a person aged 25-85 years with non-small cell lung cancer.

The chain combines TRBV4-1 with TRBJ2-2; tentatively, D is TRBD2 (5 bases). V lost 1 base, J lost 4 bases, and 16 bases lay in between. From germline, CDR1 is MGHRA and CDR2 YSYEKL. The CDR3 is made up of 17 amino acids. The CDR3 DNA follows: TGCGCCAGCAGCCAAGGCCGGTGGGAGAGAGGCACCGGGGAGCTGTTTTTT. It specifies CASSQGRWERGTGELFF.

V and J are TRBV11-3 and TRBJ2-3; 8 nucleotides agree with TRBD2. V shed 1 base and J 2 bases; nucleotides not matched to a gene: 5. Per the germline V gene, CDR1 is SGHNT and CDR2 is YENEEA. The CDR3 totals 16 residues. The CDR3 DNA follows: TGTGCCAGCAGCTTAGGGCTAGCGGGTCTCACAGATACGCAGTATTTT. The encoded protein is CASSLGLAGLTDTQYF.

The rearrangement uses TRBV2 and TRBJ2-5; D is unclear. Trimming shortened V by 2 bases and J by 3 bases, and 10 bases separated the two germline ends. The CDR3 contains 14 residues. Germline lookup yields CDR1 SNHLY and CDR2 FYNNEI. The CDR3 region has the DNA TGTGCCAGCAGTGAATTGGGTTGGGAAGAGACCCAGTACTTC. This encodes CASSELGWEETQYF.

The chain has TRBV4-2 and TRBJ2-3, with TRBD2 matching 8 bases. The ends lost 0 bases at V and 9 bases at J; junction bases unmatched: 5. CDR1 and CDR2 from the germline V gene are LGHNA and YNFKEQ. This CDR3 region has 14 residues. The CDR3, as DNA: TGTGCCAGCAGCCAAGAACAGCGGGAGTACACGCAGTATTTT. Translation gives CASSQEQREYTQYF.

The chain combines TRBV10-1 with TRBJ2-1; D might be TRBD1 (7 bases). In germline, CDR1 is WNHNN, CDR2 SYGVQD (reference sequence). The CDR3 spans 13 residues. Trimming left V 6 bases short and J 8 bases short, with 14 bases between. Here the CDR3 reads CASRQGGRDEQFF. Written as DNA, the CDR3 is TGCGCCAGCAGGCAGGGGGGCCGGGATGAGCAGTTCTTC.

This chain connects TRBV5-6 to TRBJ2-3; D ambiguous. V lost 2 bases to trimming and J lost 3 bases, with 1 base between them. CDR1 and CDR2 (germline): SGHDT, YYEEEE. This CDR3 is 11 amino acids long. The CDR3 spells CASSFTDTQYF. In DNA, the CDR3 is TGTGCCAGCAGCTTTACAGATACGCAGTATTTT.

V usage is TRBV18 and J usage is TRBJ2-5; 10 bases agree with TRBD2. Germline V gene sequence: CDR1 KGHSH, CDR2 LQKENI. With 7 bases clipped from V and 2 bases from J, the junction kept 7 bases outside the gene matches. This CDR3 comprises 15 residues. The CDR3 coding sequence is TGTGCCAGCTTGGAAGCGGGAGGGCTACAAGAGACCCAGTACTTC. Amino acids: CASLEAGGLQETQYF. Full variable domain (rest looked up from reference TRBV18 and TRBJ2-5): NAGVMQNPRHLVRRRGQEARLRCSPMKGHSHVYWYRQLPEEGLKFMVYLQKENIIDESGMPKERFSAEFPKEGPSILRIQQVVRGDSAAYFCASLEAGGLQETQYFGPGTRLLVL.

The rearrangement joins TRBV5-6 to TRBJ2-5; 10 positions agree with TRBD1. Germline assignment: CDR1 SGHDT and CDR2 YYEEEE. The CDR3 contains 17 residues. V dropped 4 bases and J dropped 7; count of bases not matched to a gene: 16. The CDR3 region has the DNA TGTGCCAGCAGCCCCGGGACAGGGGCCGTAGTACCTGGGACCCAGTACTTC. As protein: CASSPGTGAVVPGTQYF.

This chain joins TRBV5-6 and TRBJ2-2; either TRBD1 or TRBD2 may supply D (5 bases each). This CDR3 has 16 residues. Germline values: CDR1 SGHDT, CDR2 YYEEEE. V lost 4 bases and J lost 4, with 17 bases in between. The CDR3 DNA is TGTGCCAGCAGCAGGGAGTGGGACGATCTCACCGGGGAGCTGTTTTTT. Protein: CASSREWDDLTGELFF.

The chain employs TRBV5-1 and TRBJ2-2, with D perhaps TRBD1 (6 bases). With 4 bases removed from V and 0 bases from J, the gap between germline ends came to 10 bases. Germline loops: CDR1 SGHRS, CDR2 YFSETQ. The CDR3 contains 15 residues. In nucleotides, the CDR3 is TGCGCCAGCAGCCCCGGACAGACGAACACCGGGGAGCTGTTTTTT. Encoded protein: CASSPGQTNTGELFF.

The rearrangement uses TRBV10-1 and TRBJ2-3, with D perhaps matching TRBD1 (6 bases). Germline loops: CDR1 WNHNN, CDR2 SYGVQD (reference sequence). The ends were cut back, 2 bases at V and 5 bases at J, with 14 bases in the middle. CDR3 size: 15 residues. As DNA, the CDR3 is TGCGCCAGCAGTGAGGGGACACTCCAAGGAGATACGCAGTATTTT. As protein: CASSEGTLQGDTQYF.

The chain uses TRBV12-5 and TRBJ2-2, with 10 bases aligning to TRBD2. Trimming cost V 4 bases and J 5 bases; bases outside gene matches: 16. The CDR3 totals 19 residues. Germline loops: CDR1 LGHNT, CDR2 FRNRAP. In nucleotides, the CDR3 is TGTGCTAGTGGTTCCCGCCCCTTTCTAGCGGGAGACCAGACCGGGGAGCTGTTTTTT. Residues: CASGSRPFLAGDQTGELFF.

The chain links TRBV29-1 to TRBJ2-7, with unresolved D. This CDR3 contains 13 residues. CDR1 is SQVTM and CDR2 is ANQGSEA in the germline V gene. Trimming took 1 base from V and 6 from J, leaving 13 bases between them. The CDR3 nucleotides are TGCAGCGTTGAAGGAGGATCTGCATTCGAGCAGTACTTC. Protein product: CSVEGGSAFEQYF.

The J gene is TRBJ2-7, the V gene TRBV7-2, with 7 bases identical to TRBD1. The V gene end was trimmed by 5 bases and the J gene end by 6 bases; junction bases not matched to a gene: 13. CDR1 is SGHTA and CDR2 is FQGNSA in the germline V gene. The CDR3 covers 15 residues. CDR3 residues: CASSPITTGFGEQYF. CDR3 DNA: TGTGCCAGCAGCCCGATCACGACAGGGTTCGGCGAGCAGTACTTC. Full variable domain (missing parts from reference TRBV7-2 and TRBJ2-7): GAGVSQSPSNKVTEKGKDVELRCDPISGHTALYWYRQSLGQGLEFLIYFQGNSAPDKSGLPSDRFSAERTGGSVSTLTIQRTQQEDSAVYLCASSPITTGFGEQYFGPGTRLTVT.

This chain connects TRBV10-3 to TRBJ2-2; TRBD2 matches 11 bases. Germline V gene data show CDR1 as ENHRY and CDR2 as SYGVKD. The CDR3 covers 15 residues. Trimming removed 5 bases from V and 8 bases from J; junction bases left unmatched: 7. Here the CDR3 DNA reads TGTGCCATCAGTCCCGGGACTAGCGGTAGGGGGGAGCTGTTTTTT. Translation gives CAISPGTSGRGELFF.

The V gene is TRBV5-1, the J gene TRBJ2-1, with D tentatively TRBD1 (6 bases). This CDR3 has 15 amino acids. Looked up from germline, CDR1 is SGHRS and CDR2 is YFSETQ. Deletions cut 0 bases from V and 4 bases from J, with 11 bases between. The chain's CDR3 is CASSLVAGAYNEQFF. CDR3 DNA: TGCGCCAGCAGCTTGGTTGCAGGGGCGTACAATGAGCAGTTCTTC.

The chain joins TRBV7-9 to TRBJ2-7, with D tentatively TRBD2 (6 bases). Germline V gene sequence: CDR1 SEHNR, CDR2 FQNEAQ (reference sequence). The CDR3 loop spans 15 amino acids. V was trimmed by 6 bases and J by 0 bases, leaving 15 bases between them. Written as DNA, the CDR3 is TGTGCCAGCAGTCGAGGGACTCCACCCTCCTACGAGCAGTACTTC. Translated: CASSRGTPPSYEQYF.

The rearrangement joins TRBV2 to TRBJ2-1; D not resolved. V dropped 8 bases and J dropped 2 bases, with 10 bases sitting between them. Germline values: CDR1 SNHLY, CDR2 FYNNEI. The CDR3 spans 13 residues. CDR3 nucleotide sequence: TGTGCCAGCTCCCCCTTACCCTACAATGAGCAGTTCTTC. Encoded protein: CASSPLPYNEQFF.

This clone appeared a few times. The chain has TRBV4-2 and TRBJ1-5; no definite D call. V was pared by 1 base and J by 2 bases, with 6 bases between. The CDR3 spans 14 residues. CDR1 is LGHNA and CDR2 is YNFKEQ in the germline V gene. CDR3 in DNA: TGTGCCAGCAGCCAAGTAGGTGGCAATCAGCCCCAGCATTTT. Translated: CASSQVGGNQPQHF.

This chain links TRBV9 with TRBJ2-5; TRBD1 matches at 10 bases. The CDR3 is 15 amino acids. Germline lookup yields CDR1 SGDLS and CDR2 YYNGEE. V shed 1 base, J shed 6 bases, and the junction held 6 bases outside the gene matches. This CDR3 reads CASSVRQGAIQTQYF. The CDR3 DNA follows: TGTGCCAGCAGCGTAAGACAGGGGGCGATTCAGACCCAGTACTTC.

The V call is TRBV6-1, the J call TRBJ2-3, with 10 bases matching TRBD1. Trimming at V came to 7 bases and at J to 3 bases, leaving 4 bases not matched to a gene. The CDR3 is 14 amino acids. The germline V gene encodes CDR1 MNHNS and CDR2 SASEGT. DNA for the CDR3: TGTGCCAGCACCGACAGGGGGCCGACAGATACGCAGTATTTT. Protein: CASTDRGPTDTQYF.

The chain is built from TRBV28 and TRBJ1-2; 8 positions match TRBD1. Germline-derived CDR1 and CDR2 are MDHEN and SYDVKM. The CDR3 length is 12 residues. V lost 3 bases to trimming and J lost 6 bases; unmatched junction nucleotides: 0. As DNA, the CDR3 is TGTGCCAGCAGTTTGACAGGGGATGGCTACACCTTC. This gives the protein CASSLTGDGYTF.

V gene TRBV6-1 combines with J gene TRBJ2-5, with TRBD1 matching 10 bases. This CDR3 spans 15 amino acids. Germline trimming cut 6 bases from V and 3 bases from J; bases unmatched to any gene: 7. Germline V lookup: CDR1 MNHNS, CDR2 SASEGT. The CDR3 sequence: CASRPIGQGEETQYF. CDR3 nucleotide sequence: TGTGCCAGCAGGCCGATAGGACAGGGGGAAGAGACCCAGTACTTC.

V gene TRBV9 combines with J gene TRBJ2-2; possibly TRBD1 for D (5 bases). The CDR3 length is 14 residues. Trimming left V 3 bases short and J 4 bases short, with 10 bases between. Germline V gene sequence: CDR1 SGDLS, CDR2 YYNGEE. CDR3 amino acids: CASSGQGATGELFF. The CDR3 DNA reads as TGTGCCAGCAGCGGACAAGGGGCCACCGGGGAGCTGTTTTTT. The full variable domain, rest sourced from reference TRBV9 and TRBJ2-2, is DSGVTQTPKHLITATGQRVTLRCSPRSGDLSVYWYQQSLDQGLQFLIQYYNGEERAKGNILERFSAQQFPDLHSELNLSSLELGDSALYFCASSGQGATGELFFGEGSRLTVL.

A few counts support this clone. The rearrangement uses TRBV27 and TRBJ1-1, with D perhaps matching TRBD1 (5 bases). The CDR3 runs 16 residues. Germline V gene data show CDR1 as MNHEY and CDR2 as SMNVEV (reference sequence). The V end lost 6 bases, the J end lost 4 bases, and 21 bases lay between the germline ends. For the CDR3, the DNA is TGTGCCAGCAGCCCGCTTGGGGGTCGGGAGAGCACTGAAGCTTTCTTT. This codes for CASSPLGGRESTEAFF.

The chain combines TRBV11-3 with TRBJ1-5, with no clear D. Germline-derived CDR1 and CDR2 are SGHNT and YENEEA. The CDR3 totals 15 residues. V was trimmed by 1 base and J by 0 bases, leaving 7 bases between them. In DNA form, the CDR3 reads TGTGCCAGCAGCTTAGTCCCCCCTAGCAATCAGCCCCAGCATTTT. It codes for CASSLVPPSNQPQHF.

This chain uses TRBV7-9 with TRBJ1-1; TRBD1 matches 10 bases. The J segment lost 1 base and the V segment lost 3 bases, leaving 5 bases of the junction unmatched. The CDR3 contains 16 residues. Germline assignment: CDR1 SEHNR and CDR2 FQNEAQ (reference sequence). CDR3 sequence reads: CASSFGTGVRNTEAFF. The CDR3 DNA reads TGTGCCAGCAGCTTTGGGACAGGGGTGCGGAACACTGAAGCTTTCTTT.

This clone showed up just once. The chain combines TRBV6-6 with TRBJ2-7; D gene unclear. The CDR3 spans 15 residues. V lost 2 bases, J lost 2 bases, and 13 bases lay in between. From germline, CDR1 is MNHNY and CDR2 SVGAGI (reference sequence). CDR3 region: CASSYIGSATYEQYF. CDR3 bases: TGTGCCAGCAGTTACATAGGGTCAGCTACCTACGAGCAGTACTTC.

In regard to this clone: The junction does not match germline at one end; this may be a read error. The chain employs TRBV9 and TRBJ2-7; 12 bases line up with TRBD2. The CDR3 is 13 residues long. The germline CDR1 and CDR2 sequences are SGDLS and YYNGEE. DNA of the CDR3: TGTGCCAGCAGCCCGGGACTAGCGGGCTCCCACCACTTC. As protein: CASSPGLAGSHHF.

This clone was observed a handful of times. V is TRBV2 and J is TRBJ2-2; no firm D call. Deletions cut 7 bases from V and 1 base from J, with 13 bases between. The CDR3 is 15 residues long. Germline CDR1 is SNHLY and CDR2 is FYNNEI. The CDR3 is CASNLMVGNTGELFF. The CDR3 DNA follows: TGTGCCAGCAACCTCATGGTCGGGAACACCGGGGAGCTGTTTTTT.

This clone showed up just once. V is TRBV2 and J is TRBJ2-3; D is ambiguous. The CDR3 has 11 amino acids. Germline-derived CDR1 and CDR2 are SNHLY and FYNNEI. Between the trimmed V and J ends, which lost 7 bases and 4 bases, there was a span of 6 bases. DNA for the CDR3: TGTGCCAGCATTCTTGCAGATACGCAGTATTTT. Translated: CASILADTQYF.

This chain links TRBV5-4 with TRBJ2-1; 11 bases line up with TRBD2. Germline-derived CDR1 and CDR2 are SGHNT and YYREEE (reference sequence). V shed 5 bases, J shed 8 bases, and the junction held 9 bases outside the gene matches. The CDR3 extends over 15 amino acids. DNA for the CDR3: TGTGCCAGCAGGATAGCGGGAGGGCCGGTGGATGAGCAGTTCTTC. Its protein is CASRIAGGPVDEQFF.